One and the same sample provided the 23 T cell receptor beta chains below, sequenced in a study of PD-1 blockade in classical Hodgkin lymphoma. TCRdb's copy holds only in-frame clones and misses some; the assay was immunoSEQ multiplex PCR. The sample includes roughly 52,000 clones, roughly nine tenths of them seen just once. Time point: cycle 4 day 1 (C4D1), after five to seven weeks of nivolumab. All patients relapsed after autologous stem cell transplantation, and brentuximab vedotin exposure varied. The sample was peripheral blood mononuclear cells (PBMCs), taken before the fourth cycle of nivolumab. Receptor source: a human donor with classical Hodgkin lymphoma.

This chain connects TRBV18 to TRBJ1-2; maybe TRBD1 (5 bases). Trimming left V 0 bases short and J 6 bases short, with 14 bases between. From germline, CDR1 is KGHSH and CDR2 LQKENI. CDR3 length: 15 amino acids. The CDR3 coding sequence is TGTGCCAGCTCACCACCGGGACGAGGTACGAATGGCTACACCTTC. Translation: CASSPPGRGTNGYTF.

The genes are TRBV6-5 and TRBJ1-5; a weak D match, TRBD1 (6 bases). Germline-derived CDR1 and CDR2 are MNHEY and SVGAGI. The CDR3 is 15 residues long. V gave up 0 bases and J gave up 3 bases, with 9 bases separating them. The CDR3 protein is CASSYSRGNNQPQHF. DNA of the CDR3: TGTGCCAGCAGTTACTCGAGGGGGAACAATCAGCCCCAGCATTTT.

V gene TRBV6-5 combines with J gene TRBJ2-1; 12 nucleotides match TRBD2. V was pared by 4 bases and J by 5 bases, with 6 bases of the junction left unmatched. The CDR3 runs to 16 residues. The germline gives CDR1 MNHEY, CDR2 SVGAGI. The CDR3 loop reads CASSSGLAGLHNEQFF. In DNA, the CDR3 is TGTGCCAGCAGTTCCGGACTAGCGGGGCTTCACAATGAGCAGTTCTTC.

The chain is built from TRBV19 and TRBJ2-7; the D is unclear. The germline CDR1 and CDR2 sequences are LNHDA and SQIVND (reference sequence). This CDR3 has 12 amino acids. The V gene lost 7 bases and the J gene lost 3 bases, with 10 bases spanning the gap. The CDR3 protein is CASTSGNYEQYF. In nucleotides, the CDR3 is TGTGCCAGTACCTCCGGCAACTACGAGCAGTACTTC.

The chain joins TRBV27 to TRBJ1-2; D ambiguous. The germline gives CDR1 MNHEY, CDR2 SMNVEV (reference sequence). The V gene lost 2 bases and the J gene lost 2 bases, with 12 bases spanning the gap. This CDR3 has 15 amino acids. CDR3: CASSLILGSNYGYTF. As DNA, the CDR3 is TGTGCCAGCAGTTTAATTCTCGGTTCCAACTATGGCTACACCTTC.

The chain links TRBV28 to TRBJ2-7; 8 bases map to TRBD1. Germline-derived CDR1 and CDR2 are MDHEN and SYDVKM. The trim removed 3 bases at V and 3 bases at J, leaving 13 bases unmatched. CDR3 length equals 17 residues. The CDR3 reads CASSFSPRGRNGYEQYF. The CDR3 DNA reads as TGTGCCAGCAGTTTTTCTCCCAGGGGGCGCAACGGCTACGAGCAGTACTTC.

There are a few counts of this clone. This chain joins TRBV18 and TRBJ1-1; D ambiguous. CDR1 and CDR2 (germline): KGHSH, LQKENI. CDR3 length: 13 residues. V lost 1 base, J lost 7 bases, and 10 bases lay in between. The CDR3 is CASSPQHSSEAFF. In DNA, the CDR3 is TGTGCCAGCTCACCACAACACAGTAGTGAAGCTTTCTTT.

The CDR3 DNA sequence: TGTGCCAGCAGCTTAACGGGGGGGACAGGGGTCTACAATGAGCAGTTCTTC. Its protein product is CASSLTGGTGVYNEQFF. The chain carries TRBV7-8 and TRBJ2-1; 10 nucleotides align to TRBD1. The germline gives CDR1 SGHVS, CDR2 FQNEAQ. V gave up 2 bases and J gave up 3 bases; unmatched junction bases: 7. This CDR3 has 17 amino acids.

The chain couples TRBV15 to TRBJ1-4, with a possible D match to TRBD1 (5 bases). Trimming left V 9 bases short and J 8 bases short, with 13 bases between. Germline CDR1 is LNHNV and CDR2 is YYDKDF (reference sequence). This CDR3 spans 12 amino acids. Here the CDR3 DNA reads TGTGCCACGGCGGGGGATGGAGAAAAACTGTTTTTT. Translating gives CATAGDGEKLFF.

The genes are TRBV28 and TRBJ2-7, with D possibly matching TRBD1 (6 bases). Looked up from germline, CDR1 is MDHEN and CDR2 is SYDVKM. The CDR3 is 13 residues long. With 2 bases removed from V and 4 bases from J, the gap between germline ends came to 9 bases. The CDR3 DNA sequence: TGTGCCAGCAGTTTACTGGGGGCGTACGAGCAGTACTTC. It encodes CASSLLGAYEQYF.

The chain combines TRBV27 with TRBJ1-2; D gene ambiguous. The CDR3 length is 14 residues. CDR1 and CDR2 from the germline V gene are MNHEY and SMNVEV (reference sequence). V was shortened by 5 bases and J by 6 bases, with 16 bases between the two germline ends. Here the CDR3 reads CASSAAAGSDGYTF. The CDR3 DNA sequence: TGTGCCAGCAGTGCCGCCGCGGGCTCGGATGGCTACACCTTC.

This sequence joins TRBV28 and TRBJ2-2, with 7 bases identical to TRBD2. Germline lookup yields CDR1 MDHEN and CDR2 SYDVKM. CDR3 length equals 14 residues. V trimming: 5 bases; J trimming: 4 bases; junction bases outside the gene matches: 4. CDR3 loop: CASSIRTSTGELFF. CDR3 coding DNA: TGTGCCAGCAGTATCCGGACTAGCACCGGGGAGCTGTTTTTT.

The CDR3 protein is CATSRDLGGMNTEAFF. In nucleotides, the CDR3 is TGTGCCACCAGCAGAGATCTGGGGGGGATGAACACTGAAGCTTTCTTT. The chain carries TRBV15 and TRBJ1-1; D perhaps matches TRBD1 (5 bases). V lost 0 bases, J lost 0 bases, and 11 bases lay in between. Per germline, CDR1 LNHNV and CDR2 YYDKDF (reference sequence). The CDR3 has 16 amino acids.

The chain joins TRBV14 to TRBJ2-7; the D gene could be TRBD1 or TRBD2 (6 bases each). The CDR3 consists of 14 residues. Germline CDR1 reads SGHDN; CDR2 reads FVKESK. Trimming stripped 4 bases from V and 4 bases from J, with 14 bases between. Here the CDR3 DNA reads TGTGCCAGCAGCCTGGGGGGCGTCGGGTACGAGCAGTACTTC. This translates into CASSLGGVGYEQYF.

J is TRBJ2-3 and V is TRBV18, with 7 bases aligning to TRBD2. CDR3 length equals 16 residues. The trim removed 1 base at V and 2 bases at J, leaving 6 bases unmatched. Looked up from germline, CDR1 is KGHSH and CDR2 is LQKENI. CDR3 protein: CASSPLSSGVTDTQYF. CDR3 nucleotide sequence: TGTGCCAGCTCACCACTGTCTAGCGGTGTCACAGATACGCAGTATTTT.

This clone was seen a single time. The gene calls are TRBV2 and TRBJ2-1; D perhaps matches TRBD1 (5 bases). The CDR3 is made up of 12 amino acids. The germline V and J ends were trimmed by 8 bases and 10 bases, with 15 bases remaining between them. CDR1 is SNHLY, CDR2 FYNNEI, per germline. The CDR3 sequence is CASAPPRVEQFF. CDR3 coding DNA: TGTGCCAGCGCACCCCCCAGGGTGGAGCAGTTCTTC.

This chain connects TRBV28 to TRBJ2-3, with 12 bases that match TRBD1. Looked up from germline, CDR1 is MDHEN and CDR2 is SYDVKM. V lost 6 bases and J lost 6; bases outside the gene matches: 13. This CDR3 contains 17 residues. The CDR3 sequence: CASSLLGPGQGADTQYF. The CDR3 DNA reads as TGTGCCAGCAGCCTGTTAGGCCCGGGACAGGGGGCGGATACGCAGTATTTT. Together with reference TRBV28 and TRBJ2-3, the CDR3 gives the full variable domain: DVKVTQSSRYLVKRTGEKVFLECVQDMDHENMFWYRQDPGLGLRLIYFSYDVKMKEKGDIPEGYSVSREKKERFSLILESASTNQTSMYLCASSLLGPGQGADTQYFGPGTRLTVL.

This chain connects TRBV7-9 to TRBJ2-1, with a possible D match to TRBD1 (5 bases). The CDR3 loop spans 16 amino acids. Germline V gene data show CDR1 as SEHNR and CDR2 as FQNEAQ (reference sequence). Trimming took 5 bases from V and 8 from J, leaving 22 bases between them. CDR3 DNA sequence: TGTGCCAGCAGCGAAAGAGGTATAGGGGTGAACGATGAGCAGTTCTTC. Protein sequence: CASSERGIGVNDEQFF.

The rearrangement joins TRBV5-4 to TRBJ2-2, with a possible D match to TRBD1 (6 bases). Germline CDR1 and CDR2: SGHNT and YYREEE (reference sequence). Trimming stripped 0 bases from V and 6 bases from J, with 15 bases between. This CDR3 is built from 16 residues. CDR3 nucleotide sequence: TGTGCCAGCAGCTTGGCCCAGGGGCGGATTTCCGGGGAGCTGTTTTTT. Its translation is CASSLAQGRISGELFF.

The chain employs TRBV9 and TRBJ2-5; TRBD2 matches at 8 bases. This CDR3 comprises 16 residues. The V gene's germline CDR1 is SGDLS and CDR2 YYNGEE. V lost 0 bases, J lost 4 bases, and 8 bases stayed unmatched. CDR3 protein: CASSVDSGSGLETQYF. The CDR3 coding sequence is TGTGCCAGCAGCGTAGACAGCGGGAGTGGATTAGAGACCCAGTACTTC.

The chain carries TRBV11-2 and TRBJ2-5; no definite D call. The V end lost 4 bases, the J end lost 0 bases, and 9 bases lay between the germline ends. Germline V gives CDR1 SGHAT, CDR2 FQNNGV. CDR3 size: 14 residues. CDR3 sequence: CASSSKPYQETQYF. The CDR3 region has the DNA TGTGCCAGCAGCTCTAAGCCGTACCAAGAGACCCAGTACTTC.

The chain joins TRBV29-1 to TRBJ2-1, with D maybe TRBD1 (6 bases). The CDR3 is 14 residues long. Trimming shortened V by 4 bases and J by 2 bases, and 12 bases separated the two germline ends. CDR1 is SQVTM and CDR2 is ANQGSEA in the germline V gene. CDR3 sequence reads: CSVVRGKAYNEQFF. CDR3 DNA sequence: TGCAGCGTTGTTAGGGGGAAAGCCTACAATGAGCAGTTCTTC.

This rearrangement joins TRBV5-1 to TRBJ1-1; D is possibly TRBD1 (6 bases). There are 13 residues in the CDR3. V shed 5 bases and J shed 4 bases, with 12 bases lying between them. Germline CDR1 reads SGHRS; CDR2 reads YFSETQ. CDR3 in amino acids: CASRQGLGTEAFF. In nucleotides, the CDR3 is TGCGCCAGCAGGCAGGGGCTTGGCACTGAAGCTTTCTTT.